This T cell receptor beta chain is drawn from a study of tissue T cells after allogeneic stem cell transplantation. Described time point: mouse harvest day 14 after allogeneic transplant. The graft held 10^6 splenic CD5+ T cells and 10^7 T-cell-depleted bone marrow cells. Some clones are missing from TCRdb's copy, which holds only in-frame ones; the method was immunoSEQ multiplex PCR. Of over 3,000 clones in the sample, 47% are singletons; the top ten hold under 25%. With respect to this clone: Mouse names are used for the genes.

Sequencing used gut tissue. The TCR originated in a female BALB/c mouse given C57BL/6 T cells with graft-versus-host disease after an allogeneic hematopoietic cell transplant.

The covered CDR3 bases are TGTGCCAGCAGTCTGGGACAGGAGGACACCCAGTAC. The encoded protein is CASSLGQEDTQY. The whole CDR3 protein reads CASSLGQEDTQYF. The chain recombines TRBV26 with TRBJ2-5; the match to TRBD1 covers 7 bases. Coverage ceases 1 residue before the CDR3 finishes, and the germline J gene fills in the end. J was trimmed by 6 bases and V by 2 bases; bases with no gene match: 2. The CDR3 loop spans 13 amino acids. Germline lookup yields CDR1 KGHPV and CDR2 FQNQEV (reference sequence).